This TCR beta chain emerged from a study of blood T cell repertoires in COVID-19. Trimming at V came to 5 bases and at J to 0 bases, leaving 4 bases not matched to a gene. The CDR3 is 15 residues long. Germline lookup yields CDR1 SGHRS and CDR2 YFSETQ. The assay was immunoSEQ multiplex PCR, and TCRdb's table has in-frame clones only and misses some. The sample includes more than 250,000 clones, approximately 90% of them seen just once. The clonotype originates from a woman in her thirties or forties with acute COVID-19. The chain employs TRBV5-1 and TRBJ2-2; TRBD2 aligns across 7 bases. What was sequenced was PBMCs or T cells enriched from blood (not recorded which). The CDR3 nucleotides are TGCGCCAGCAGTAGTGGGGGGGCGAACACCGGGGAGCTGTTTTTT. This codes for CASSSGGANTGELFF.